These T cell receptor beta chains were read from a single sample in a study of resident and recirculating memory T cells in vitiligo. Profiling relied on immunoSEQ multiplex PCR, and the TCRdb table lists in-frame clones only, not all of them. The sample carries tens of thousands of clones, 92% recorded once. The source material was blood. The source is a male donor with vitiligo. Both conserved end residues are part of each CDR3. Fields, in order: CDR3 protein, CDR3 DNA, V gene, D gene, J gene, clone size. The D gene is left open where the match is weak. Rows may omit the clone size; those that give it use once, few, many or a size class.

CDR3 protein: CASSLPGRSDEQYF; CDR3 DNA: TGTGCCAGCAGCTTACCAGGTCGCTCGGACGAGCAGTACTTC; V gene: TRBV5-8; D gene: .; J gene: TRBJ2-7; clone size: .
CDR3 protein: CASSQDRFGEQYF; CDR3 DNA: TGCGCCAGCAGCCAAGATCGATTCGGCGAGCAGTACTTC; V gene: TRBV4-1; D gene: .; J gene: TRBJ2-7; clone size: .
CDR3 protein: CASRFTSGGYNEQFF; CDR3 DNA: TGTGCCAGCAGGTTTACTAGCGGGGGATACAATGAGCAGTTCTTC; V gene: TRBV7-3; D gene: TRBD2; J gene: TRBJ2-1; clone size: .
CDR3 protein: CASRADRSDQPQHF; CDR3 DNA: TGCGCCAGCAGGGCGGACAGGTCGGACCAGCCCCAGCATTTT; V gene: TRBV5-1; D gene: TRBD1; J gene: TRBJ1-5; clone size: .
CDR3 protein: CASSLGPSTDTQYF; CDR3 DNA: TGTGCCAGCAGCTTGGGCCCGAGCACAGATACGCAGTATTTT; V gene: TRBV11-3; D gene: .; J gene: TRBJ2-3; clone size: .
CDR3 protein: CASSYGSGGVDTQYF; CDR3 DNA: TGTGCCAGCAGCTATGGTAGCGGGGGGGTGGATACGCAGTATTTT; V gene: TRBV7-2; D gene: TRBD2; J gene: TRBJ2-3; clone size: once
CDR3 protein: CASPTGLRKTGELFF; CDR3 DNA: TGTGCCAGCCCTACGGGACTCCGTAAAACCGGGGAGCTGTTTTTT; V gene: TRBV6-5; D gene: .; J gene: TRBJ2-2; clone size: .
CDR3 protein: CASSFTSNYGYTF; CDR3 DNA: TGTGCCAGCAGCTTTACGAGTAACTATGGCTACACCTTC; V gene: TRBV11-3; D gene: .; J gene: TRBJ1-2; clone size: .
CDR3 protein: CASSSPGQSPSGEQYF; CDR3 DNA: TGTGCCAGCAGCTCTCCGGGACAATCTCCCAGCGGCGAGCAGTACTTC; V gene: TRBV11-1; D gene: .; J gene: TRBJ2-7; clone size: .
CDR3 protein: CASSSAGLAITDTQYF; CDR3 DNA: TGTGCCAGCAGTTCAGCGGGACTAGCGATCACAGATACGCAGTATTTT; V gene: TRBV28; D gene: TRBD2; J gene: TRBJ2-3; clone size: .
CDR3 protein: CASSRPGGQETQYF; CDR3 DNA: TGTGCCAGCAGCCGCCCCGGGGGCCAAGAGACCCAGTACTTC; V gene: TRBV16; D gene: .; J gene: TRBJ2-5; clone size: .